Listed here are 5 T cell receptor beta chains from one sample, sequenced in a study of metastatic and nonmetastatic thyroid tumors. TCRdb re-called clones via MiXCR from the PCR reads. Of some 23,000 clones in the sample, approximately 11% were seen once. Until they underwent thyroid surgery, no patient had received any treatment. Sequences were obtained from blood. The receptors derive from a female donor with papillary thyroid cancer or a benign thyroid nodule (not recorded which). Some clones in this sample may be carry-over from other donors' samples.

Many counts were recorded for this clone. The chain has TRBV3-1 and TRBJ1-1, with TRBD1 as a possible D gene (6 bases). CDR1 and CDR2 (germline): LGHDT, YNNKEL (reference sequence). This CDR3 is built from 14 residues. V was pared by 3 bases and J by 5 bases, with 13 bases between. The CDR3 coding sequence is TGTGCCAGCAGCCAGGGGGGCATGAGGACTGAAGCTTTCTTT. It encodes CASSQGGMRTEAFF.

J is TRBJ2-1 and V is TRBV18; no reliable D call. The germline gives CDR1 KGHSH, CDR2 LQKENI. The CDR3 contains 11 residues. The germline V and J ends were trimmed by 7 bases and 5 bases, with 6 bases remaining between them. CDR3 in DNA: TGTGCCAGCTTGCGGAACAATGAGCAGTTCTTC. Protein sequence: CASLRNNEQFF.

This clone was picked up many times. The rearrangement links TRBV27 to TRBJ1-2, with D possibly TRBD1 on 6 matching bases. The V and J ends lost 3 bases and 4 bases respectively, with 24 bases between them. Germline V gives CDR1 MNHEY, CDR2 SMNVEV (reference sequence). The CDR3 covers 18 residues. The DNA for the CDR3 is TGTGCCAGCAGTTTTTCCCGCCGGGCAGGGGTGTTGGGCTATGGCTACACCTTC. Encoded protein: CASSFSRRAGVLGYGYTF.

This clone was seen many times. The identical CDR3 is also encoded by other nucleotide sequences in the sample. V is TRBV4-3 and J is TRBJ1-1, with TRBD1 identical over 7 bases. This CDR3 is 14 amino acids long. Germline V CDR1 and CDR2: LGHNA, YSLEER. V gave up 4 bases and J gave up 4 bases; unmatched junction bases: 6. DNA for the CDR3: TGCGCCAGCAGCCCGACAGGGAACCCCACTGAAGCTTTCTTT. It encodes CASSPTGNPTEAFF.

The chain joins TRBV20-1 to TRBJ2-5; TRBD2 aligns across 11 bases. CDR1 DFQATT and CDR2 SNEGSKA come from the germline V gene (reference sequence). Trimming cost V 0 bases and J 2 bases; bases outside gene matches: 8. CDR3 length: 17 amino acids. CDR3 in DNA: TGCAGTGCTAGAGATTCTAGACTAGCGGGGAGACAAGAGACCCAGTACTTC. Its translation is CSARDSRLAGRQETQYF.